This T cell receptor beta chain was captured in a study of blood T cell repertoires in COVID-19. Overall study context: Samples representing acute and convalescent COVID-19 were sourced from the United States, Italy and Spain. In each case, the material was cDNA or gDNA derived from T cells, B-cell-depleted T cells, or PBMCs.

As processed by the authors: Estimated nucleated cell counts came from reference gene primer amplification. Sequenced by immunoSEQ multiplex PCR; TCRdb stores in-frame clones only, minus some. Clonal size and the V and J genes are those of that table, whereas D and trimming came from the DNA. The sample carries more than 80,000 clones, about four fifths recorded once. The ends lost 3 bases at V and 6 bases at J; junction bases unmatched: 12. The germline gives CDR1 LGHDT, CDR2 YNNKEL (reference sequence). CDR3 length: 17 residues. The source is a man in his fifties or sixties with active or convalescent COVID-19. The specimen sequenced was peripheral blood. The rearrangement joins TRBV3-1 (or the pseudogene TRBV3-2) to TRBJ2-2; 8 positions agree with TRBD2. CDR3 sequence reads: CASSHNPGLVGAGELFF. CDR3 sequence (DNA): TGTGCCAGCAGCCATAACCCGGGACTAGTAGGCGCCGGGGAGCTGTTTTTT.